The 17 T cell receptor beta chains given below trace back to one sample, sequenced in a study of T cell responses to AZD1222 COVID-19 vaccine. Assay: immunoSEQ multiplex PCR; the TCRdb copy retains only in-frame clones and omits some. The sample has some 87,000 clones; 80% to 90% are singletons. This material consisted of peripheral blood, taken on day 0 of AZD1222 vaccination. All receptors come from an adult in good health.

This clone was seen only once. The V and J genes are TRBV3-1 (or the pseudogene TRBV3-2) and TRBJ2-7; TRBD1 or TRBD2 may be the D gene (5 bases each). Per germline, CDR1 LGHDT and CDR2 YNNKEL (reference sequence). This CDR3 is built from 14 residues. V was trimmed by 0 bases and J by 1 base, leaving 7 bases between them. CDR3 DNA sequence: TGTGCCAGCAGCCAAGATGGGGGTTCCTACGAGCAGTACTTC. It is translated as CASSQDGGSYEQYF.

This clone was detected only once. The genes are TRBV11-2 and TRBJ1-5; the match to TRBD1 covers 9 bases. The V and J ends lost 5 bases and 6 bases, in that order; junction bases with no gene match: 8. Germline V gives CDR1 SGHAT, CDR2 FQNNGV. The CDR3 covers 15 residues. Here the CDR3 DNA reads TGTGCCAGCAGCGCGGGACAGGGATCGGGTCAGCCCCAGCATTTT. Translation gives CASSAGQGSGQPQHF.

The chain couples TRBV7-9 to TRBJ2-2; tentative D call: TRBD1 (6 bases). Germline CDR1 SEHNR, CDR2 FQNEAQ (reference sequence). The CDR3 runs 16 residues. The V gene lost 6 bases and the J gene lost 5 bases, with 19 bases spanning the gap. CDR3 residues: CASSQQGIEETGELFF. The DNA for the CDR3 is TGTGCCAGCAGTCAACAGGGAATCGAGGAAACCGGGGAGCTGTTTTTT.

The chain is built from TRBV2 and TRBJ1-6, with TRBD1 as a possible D gene (5 bases). CDR3 length: 15 amino acids. Germline assignment: CDR1 SNHLY and CDR2 FYNNEI. V lost 8 bases and J lost 2, with 13 bases in between. The CDR3 reads CASFRGRPYNSPLHF. The CDR3 DNA sequence: TGTGCCAGCTTTCGGGGCAGACCCTATAATTCACCCCTCCACTTT.

The CDR3 is CASSQDRLQYNSPLHF. CDR3 DNA sequence: TGTGCCAGCAGCCAAGATCGCCTTCAATATAATTCACCCCTCCACTTT. The chain recombines TRBV4-2 with TRBJ1-6; D gene unclear. Germline assignment: CDR1 LGHNA and CDR2 YNFKEQ. The length of the CDR3 is 16 residues. V lost 0 bases to trimming and J lost 4 bases, with 10 bases between them.

The chain links TRBV10-3 to TRBJ2-7; 13 bases line up with TRBD2. The CDR3 runs 17 residues. Per the germline V gene, CDR1 is ENHRY and CDR2 is SYGVKD. CDR3: CEFGTSGICNSSYEQYF. The DNA of the CDR3 is TGTGAATTTGGGACTAGCGGGATTTGTAATAGCTCCTACGAGCAGTACTTC.

The CDR3 is CASSLRQAADEQYF. In DNA, the CDR3 is TGCGCCAGCAGCTTGAGGCAGGCGGCTGACGAGCAGTACTTC. The chain couples TRBV5-1 to TRBJ2-7; D is ambiguous. Trimming stripped 1 base from V and 5 bases from J, with 13 bases between. Germline CDR1 and CDR2: SGHRS and YFSETQ. The CDR3 runs 14 residues. Drawing the rest from reference TRBV5-1 and TRBJ2-7, the complete variable domain is KAGVTQTPRYLIKTRGQQVTLSCSPISGHRSVSWYQQTPGQGLQFLFEYFSETQRNKGNFPGRFSGRQFSNSRSEMNVSTLELGDSALYLCASSLRQAADEQYFGPGTRLTVT.

The gene calls are TRBV28 and TRBJ2-7; TRBD1 matches at 8 bases. The CDR3 runs to 16 residues. Losses at the gene ends were 3 bases for V and 3 bases for J; bases not matched to a gene: 10. In germline, CDR1 is MDHEN, CDR2 SYDVKM. The CDR3 here is CASSFPFRDRYYEQYF. Here the CDR3 DNA reads TGTGCCAGCAGTTTCCCATTCCGGGACAGGTACTACGAGCAGTACTTC.

V is TRBV6-5 and J is TRBJ2-5, with 8 bases matching TRBD2. This CDR3 has 14 amino acids. V lost 3 bases and J lost 5; bases outside the gene matches: 5. Germline loops: CDR1 MNHEY, CDR2 SVGAGI. The CDR3 sequence is CASSYSGTRETQYF. The CDR3 coding sequence is TGTGCCAGCAGTTATAGCGGGACCCGTGAGACCCAGTACTTC.

Remarks on this clone: A read error may account for a junction end that differs from germline. The rearrangement joins TRBV10-1 to TRBJ1-1; D unclear. This CDR3 is built from 10 residues. Germline loops: CDR1 WNHNN, CDR2 SYGVQD (reference sequence). The CDR3 DNA reads TGCGCCAGCAGTGAGTATCGATATTTATTT. Amino acid sequence: CASSEYRYLF.

The chain links TRBV19 to TRBJ2-7; D not certain. Per germline, CDR1 LNHDA and CDR2 SQIVND (reference sequence). The CDR3 loop spans 13 amino acids. V was trimmed by 3 bases and J by 1 base, leaving 7 bases between them. Here the CDR3 DNA reads TGTGCCAGTAGTATGTTGGGGTCCTACGAGCAGTACTTC. Amino acids: CASSMLGSYEQYF.

V and J are TRBV4-1 and TRBJ2-1; D is perhaps TRBD2 (6 bases). This CDR3 contains 14 residues. V lost 2 bases to trimming and J lost 8 bases, with 13 bases between them. CDR1 and CDR2 (germline): MGHRA, YSYEKL. The CDR3 region is CASSQTRDSYEQFF. The CDR3 coding sequence is TGCGCCAGCAGCCAAACACGGGACTCCTATGAGCAGTTCTTC.

The chain links TRBV3-1 (or the pseudogene TRBV3-2) to TRBJ2-1; 8 nucleotides match TRBD2. CDR1 LGHDT and CDR2 YNNKEL come from the germline V gene (reference sequence). J gave up 6 bases and V 4 bases, and 8 bases lay outside the gene matches. There are 15 residues in the CDR3. CDR3 nucleotide sequence: TGTGCCAGCAGCCCCGGGACTAGTCTCAGCAATGAGCAGTTCTTC. Its translation: CASSPGTSLSNEQFF.

This chain connects TRBV7-2 to TRBJ1-1; TRBD1 agrees at 7 bases. Losses at the gene ends were 7 bases for V and 4 bases for J; bases not matched to a gene: 12. The CDR3 extends over 15 amino acids. Germline CDR1 reads SGHTA; CDR2 reads FQGNSA. As DNA, the CDR3 is TGTGCCAGCACCCCGGGGAGGGGGCAGGGCACTGAAGCTTTCTTT. Translated: CASTPGRGQGTEAFF.

CDR3 sequence reads: CSASQLVAGDRTDTQYF. DNA of the CDR3: TGCAGTGCTAGTCAGTTGGTTGCGGGAGACCGGACAGATACGCAGTATTTT. V is TRBV20-1 and J is TRBJ2-3; 7 bases are a match to TRBD2. Germline trimming cut 3 bases from V and 3 bases from J; bases unmatched to any gene: 15. The CDR3 has 17 amino acids. Germline lookup yields CDR1 DFQATT and CDR2 SNEGSKA (reference sequence).

The genes are TRBV19 and TRBJ2-1; D not certain. The CDR3 has 13 residues. Trimming shortened V by 7 bases and J by 0 bases, and 7 bases separated the two germline ends. Germline V CDR1 and CDR2: LNHDA, SQIVND (reference sequence). Written as DNA, the CDR3 is TGTGCCAGTATAGGTACCTCCTACAATGAGCAGTTCTTC. Translation gives CASIGTSYNEQFF.

The CDR3 DNA follows: TGTGCCAGTAGTATAGCCCCTAGCGGGAGTTACGAGCAGTACTTC. Encoded protein: CASSIAPSGSYEQYF. This rearrangement joins TRBV19 to TRBJ2-7; 10 bases map to TRBD2. Germline V gene lookup returns CDR1 LNHDA and CDR2 SQIVND (reference sequence). V lost 1 base, J lost 4 bases, and 4 bases stayed unmatched. This CDR3 is built from 15 residues.